This is a list of T cell receptor beta chains from one sample in a study of cytomegalovirus exposure and HLA in healthy donors. Generated by immunoSEQ multiplex PCR, the TCRdb table keeps only in-frame clones and is missing some. The sample lists about 130,000 clones, 83% occurring once. The specimen was PBMCs. All receptors come from a woman aged 40 to 49 in good health and CMV-seropositive. CDR3s include the opening cysteine and the closing phenylalanine or tryptophan. The D gene is left open where the match is weak. The size field is filled for only some rows; it gives once, few, many or a size class.

size,J,V,D,CDR3,DNA
once,TRBJ2-5,TRBV6-1,-,CANGERGGETQYF,TGTGCCAATGGAGAAAGGGGGGGGGAGACCCAGTACTTC
once,TRBJ1-5,TRBV15,TRBD1,CATSARTGGNQPQHF,TGTGCCACCAGCGCCCGGACAGGGGGGAATCAGCCCCAGCATTTT
-,TRBJ1-2,TRBV27,-,CASSPRSGFFGYTF,TGTGCCAGCAGCCCCCGGTCAGGGTTCTTTGGCTACACCTTC
-,TRBJ2-6,TRBV7-3,TRBD2,CASSREPSGGANVLTF,TGTGCCAGCAGCCGAGAACCTAGCGGAGGGGCCAACGTCCTGACTTTC
-,TRBJ2-7,TRBV2,-,CASTYRQFYEQYF,TGTGCCAGCACCTACAGACAGTTCTACGAGCAGTACTTC
-,TRBJ1-3,TRBV28,TRBD1,CASRPGGSGNTIYF,TGTGCCAGCAGACCAGGGGGCTCTGGAAACACCATATATTTT
-,TRBJ2-5,TRBV2,-,CASSDGVEETQYF,TGTGCCAGCAGTGACGGGGTTGAGGAGACCCAGTACTTC
-,TRBJ1-2,TRBV7-3,-,CASSPGGGSGYTF,TGTGCCAGCAGCCCCGGAGGCGGGTCGGGCTACACCTTC
-,TRBJ1-1,TRBV7-3,-,CASSLYGGDTEAFF,TGTGCCAGCAGCTTATACGGGGGTGACACTGAAGCTTTCTTT
-,TRBJ2-1,TRBV5-1,-,CASSLGPDNEQFF,TGCGCCAGCAGCTTGGGTCCTGACAATGAGCAGTTCTTC
-,TRBJ1-2,TRBV11-3,TRBD1,CASTGTGEGYGYTF,TGTGCCAGCACCGGGACAGGGGAAGGGTATGGCTACACCTTC
once,TRBJ2-1,TRBV11-2,-,CASSFRQVVYNEQFF,TGTGCCAGCAGCTTTCGCCAGGTTGTCTACAATGAGCAGTTCTTC
once,TRBJ2-7,TRBV6-6,-,CASSYSASLSYEQYF,TGTGCCAGCAGTTACTCGGCTAGCTTGTCCTACGAGCAGTACTTC
-,TRBJ2-7,TRBV2,-,CASSQTYEQYF,TGTGCCAGCAGCCAAACCTACGAGCAGTACTTC
-,TRBJ2-1,TRBV5-4,-,CASGSSEQFF,TGTGCCAGCGGGAGCAGTGAGCAGTTCTTC
-,TRBJ1-4,TRBV28,-,CASRRSGRADEKLFF,TGTGCCAGCAGGAGGTCGGGCAGGGCGGATGAAAAACTGTTTTTT
-,TRBJ2-3,TRBV11-2,TRBD2,CASSRGVRTDTQYF,TGTGCCAGCAGCCGGGGGGTGAGGACAGATACGCAGTATTTT
-,TRBJ2-7,TRBV28,-,CASSPQGSSYEQYF,TGTGCCAGCAGCCCACAGGGCAGCTCCTACGAGCAGTACTTC
-,TRBJ2-2,TRBV7-2,-,CASSLLEATGELFF,TGTGCCAGCAGCCTATTAGAAGCGACCGGGGAGCTGTTTTTT
-,TRBJ2-6,TRBV19,-,CASSSTISGANVLTF,TGTGCCAGTAGTTCGACAATCTCTGGGGCCAACGTCCTGACTTTC
-,TRBJ2-5,TRBV9,TRBD2,CASSEGGLAGVGETQYF,TGTGCCAGCAGCGAGGGGGGCCTAGCGGGAGTTGGTGAGACCCAGTACTTC
-,TRBJ2-5,TRBV5-1,-,CASSYQEGRETQYF,TGCGCCAGCAGCTATCAGGAGGGTCGAGAGACCCAGTACTTC
medium-sized,TRBJ2-1,TRBV4-2,TRBD2,CASSQETSGGYNEQFF,TGTGCCAGCAGCCAAGAGACTAGCGGAGGTTACAATGAGCAGTTCTTC
once,TRBJ1-1,TRBV11-2,TRBD1,CASSPINRGRPGTEAFF,TGTGCCAGCAGCCCAATCAACAGGGGGCGCCCGGGCACTGAAGCTTTCTTT
-,TRBJ2-5,TRBV9,-,CASSPGGGGRETQYF,TGTGCCAGCAGCCCAGGAGGCGGAGGACGGGAGACCCAGTACTTC
-,TRBJ1-2,TRBV6-1,-,CASSRGYGYTF,TGTGCCAGCAGCCGGGGCTATGGCTACACCTTC
-,TRBJ1-1,TRBV6-1,TRBD1,CASSEGTGKPVGEAFF,TGTGCCAGCAGTGAAGGGACAGGTAAACCCGTCGGTGAAGCTTTCTTT
few,TRBJ1-2,TRBV11-1,-,CASSLPQSYGYTF,TGTGCCAGCAGCTTACCACAGAGCTATGGCTACACCTTC
-,TRBJ2-7,TRBV7-8,TRBD1,CASGDEGARQYF,TGTGCCAGCGGTGACGAGGGGGCGCGGCAGTACTTC
-,TRBJ2-7,TRBV5-4,-,CASSLPGYEQYF,TGTGCCAGCAGCCTACCAGGCTACGAGCAGTACTTC
-,TRBJ2-3,TRBV5-5,-,CASSLETGSSTDTQYF,TGTGCCAGCAGCTTGGAGACAGGCAGTAGCACAGATACGCAGTATTTT
once,TRBJ2-1,TRBV2,TRBD2,CASQGLAGNNEQFF,TGTGCCAGCCAGGGACTAGCGGGAAACAATGAGCAGTTCTTC
-,TRBJ2-6,TRBV7-6,-,CASSSFSAVSGSANVLTF,TGTGCCAGCAGCTCGTTCTCCGCCGTCAGCGGGTCGGCCAACGTCCTGACTTTC